What follows is one T cell receptor beta chain and its context. The sample originates from a study of CD8 T cells in Susac syndrome. CDR1 is MDHEN and CDR2 is SYDVKM in the germline V gene. CDR3 length: 14 residues. V was trimmed by 8 bases and J by 2 bases, leaving 12 bases between them. RNA amounts of about 0.5 to 1 ug underwent reverse transcription with random hexamers. One entry per CDR3 protein results from TCRdb running MiXCR on the immunoSEQ multiplex PCR reads. The sample consists of 170,000 or so distinct CDR3 sequences, roughly 92% of them appearing once. The sequencing input was CD4+ T cells from PBMCs. The sequence was collected from a human donor with multiple sclerosis. The chain combines TRBV28 with TRBJ1-4; D not certain. CDR3 protein: CASSTLPTNEKLFF. The CDR3 DNA reads TGTGCCAGCTCCACGTTGCCCACTAATGAAAAACTGTTTTTT. Full variable domain (outside the CDR3, taken from reference TRBV28 and TRBJ1-4): DVKVTQSSRYLVKRTGEKVFLECVQDMDHENMFWYRQDPGLGLRLIYFSYDVKMKEKGDIPEGYSVSREKKERFSLILESASTNQTSMYLCASSTLPTNEKLFFGSGTQLSVL.